The following is a T cell receptor (beta chain) sequence with its context. Data came from immunoSEQ multiplex PCR; TCRdb stores just in-frame clones and leaves some out. The table has approximately 200,000 clones, around nine tenths seen once. The CDR3 extends over 12 amino acids. V lost 6 bases and J lost 8; bases outside the gene matches: 3. These data originate in a study of blood T cell repertoires in COVID-19. As for the study in general: COVID-19 samples collected from the United States, Italy and Spain covered acute and convalescent phases.

The TCR sequence derives from a man aged 25 to 40 who had recovered from COVID-19. V is TRBV12-3 or TRBV12-4 and J is TRBJ1-2; 10 bases fit TRBD1. The sample taken for sequencing was PBMCs or T cells enriched from blood (not recorded which). The CDR3 DNA reads as TGTGCCAGCAGACCGACAGGGGGCGGCTACACCTTC. This sequence encodes CASRPTGGGYTF.